Only one count was recorded for the clone carrying this T cell receptor (beta chain). What it recognizes is unknown. Using immunoSEQ multiplex PCR, the repertoire was profiled, and TCRdb retains in-frame clones only, with some absent. The sample lists tens of thousands of clones; around 78% were seen once. The sample belongs to a study of PD-1 blockade in classical Hodgkin lymphoma. Study-wide findings and caveats: Factors driving the repertoire differences, possibly disease activity or prior therapy, remain undefined. Lower baseline TCR diversity was reported for newly diagnosed patients than for healthy donors. Complete responders showed a baseline diversity that resembled the diversity of newly diagnosed patients.

The CDR3 has 15 residues. V shed 7 bases, J shed 7 bases, and the junction held 14 bases outside the gene matches. Per germline, CDR1 LGHNA and CDR2 YNFKEQ. As for time point: cycle 4 day 1 (C4D1), after more than five weeks of nivolumab. After autologous stem cell transplantation all patients relapsed, and prior brentuximab vedotin exposure differed between cohorts. Complete response, partial response or progressive disease was recorded as best response. J is TRBJ1-2 and V is TRBV4-2; 8 bases are a match to TRBD1. This sequence was found in a human donor with classical Hodgkin lymphoma. The sample consisted of peripheral blood mononuclear cells (PBMCs), taken before the fourth cycle of nivolumab. In nucleotides, the CDR3 is TGTGCCAGCAACCTAATGGACAGGGCTAAGATTGGCTACACCTTC. Protein: CASNLMDRAKIGYTF.